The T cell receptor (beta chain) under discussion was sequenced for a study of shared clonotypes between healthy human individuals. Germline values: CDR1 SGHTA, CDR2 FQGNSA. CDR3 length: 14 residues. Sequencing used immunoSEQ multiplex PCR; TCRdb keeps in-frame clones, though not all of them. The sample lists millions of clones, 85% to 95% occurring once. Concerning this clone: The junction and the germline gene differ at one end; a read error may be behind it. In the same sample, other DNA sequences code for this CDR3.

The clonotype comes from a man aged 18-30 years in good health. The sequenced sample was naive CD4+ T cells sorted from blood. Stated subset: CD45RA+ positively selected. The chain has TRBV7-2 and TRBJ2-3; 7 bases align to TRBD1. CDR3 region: CASSLGQGTDTQYF. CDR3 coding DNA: TGTGCCAGCAGCTTAGGACAGGGCACGGATACGCAGTATTTT.